This T cell receptor beta chain was captured in a study of memory CD4+ T cells and cytomegalovirus serostatus. Study overall: Healthy Belgian adult donors included about nine CMV-positive and 24 CMV-negative people. Study observations and caveats: Repertoires predicted CMV serostatus with median bootstrapped AUC of 0.95.

In regard to this clone: Its antigen is not identified.

Only in-frame clones appear in the TCRdb table, and some are missing; sequencing was by immunoSEQ multiplex PCR. This table has about 60,000 clones, 70% to 80% appearing once. The sort gate was single viable CD3+CD4+CD8-CD45RO+ cells for memory CD4+ T cells. After thawing, CD4+ T cells were positively selected. Sequenced material: memory CD4+ T cells from blood. The source of this sequence is an adult in good health and CMV-seronegative.

CDR3 DNA: TGTGCCAGCAGTGCCCTCGACAGGGGGAGCAATCAGCCCCAGCATTTT. Amino acids: CASSALDRGSNQPQHF. V is TRBV28 and J is TRBJ1-5, with 9 bases aligning to TRBD1. CDR1 is MDHEN and CDR2 is SYDVKM in the germline V gene. The CDR3 runs to 16 residues. Trimming cost V 5 bases and J 1 base; bases outside gene matches: 6.